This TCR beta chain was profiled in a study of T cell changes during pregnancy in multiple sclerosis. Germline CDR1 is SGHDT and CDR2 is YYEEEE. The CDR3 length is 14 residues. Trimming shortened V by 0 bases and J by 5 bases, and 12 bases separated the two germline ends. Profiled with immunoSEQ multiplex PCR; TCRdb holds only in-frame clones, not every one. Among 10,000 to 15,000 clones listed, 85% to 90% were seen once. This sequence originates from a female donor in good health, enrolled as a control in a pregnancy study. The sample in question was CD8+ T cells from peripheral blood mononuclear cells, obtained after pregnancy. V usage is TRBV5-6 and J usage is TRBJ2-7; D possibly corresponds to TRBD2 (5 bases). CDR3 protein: CASSLVSGNHEQYF. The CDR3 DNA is TGTGCCAGCAGCTTGGTTTCCGGGAACCACGAGCAGTACTTC.